One sample yielded the 20 T cell receptor beta chains listed below, sequenced in a study of T cells in Graves' hyperthyroidism and ophthalmopathy. TCR beta CDR3 regions were amplified from RNA. First-round RT-PCR with HTBI primers amplified the TCR CDR3 region. Using its own MiXCR run on the multiplex PCR reads, TCRdb lists one record per CDR3 protein. The sample consists of hundreds of thousands of distinct CDR3 sequences, 12% to 15% of them appearing once. Source material: blood. The receptor set was obtained from a woman between 18 and 29 years old with Graves' hyperthyroidism.

This clonotype was seen a handful of times. This chain joins TRBV18 and TRBJ1-6, with D unresolved. V lost 6 bases, J lost 7 bases, and 10 bases lay in between. This CDR3 contains 13 residues. CDR1 is KGHSH and CDR2 is LQKENI in the germline V gene. CDR3 in DNA: TGTGCCAGCTCGGGAACCACCAATTCACCCCTCCACTTT. The encoded protein is CASSGTTNSPLHF.

The rearrangement joins TRBV19 to TRBJ1-2; a weak D match, TRBD1 (5 bases). Germline lookup yields CDR1 LNHDA and CDR2 SQIVND (reference sequence). V gave up 6 bases and J gave up 5 bases, with 16 bases separating them. The CDR3 is 14 residues long. The CDR3 DNA reads TGTGCCAGTAGATCTGCGGGGCAGTATTATGGCTACACCTTC. Encoded protein: CASRSAGQYYGYTF.

A word on this clonotype: Mismatch with germline at one junction end may stem from a read error. The CDR3 DNA reads as TGCAGTGCTAGAGATGGCGCAGCGGGGCCGATTTTT. This sequence encodes CSARDGAAGPIF. This chain connects TRBV20-1 to TRBJ2-2, with 7 bases identical to TRBD2. Germline V gives CDR1 DFQATT, CDR2 SNEGSKA (reference sequence). The CDR3 covers 12 residues.

The gene calls are TRBV19 and TRBJ2-1; TRBD2 matches 10 bases. The CDR3 sequence is 17 residues long. The V gene end was trimmed by 9 bases and the J gene end by 8 bases; junction bases not matched to a gene: 19. Germline-derived CDR1 and CDR2 are LNHDA and SQIVND (reference sequence). CDR3 loop: CASQGVASGRAQDEQFF. In nucleotides, the CDR3 is TGTGCCAGCCAGGGCGTCGCCAGCGGGAGGGCCCAGGATGAGCAGTTCTTC.

This rearrangement joins TRBV27 to TRBJ1-2; D not certain. This CDR3 region has 11 residues. Per the germline V gene, CDR1 is MNHEY and CDR2 is SMNVEV (reference sequence). Trimming stripped 10 bases from V and 3 bases from J, with 9 bases between. The CDR3 DNA follows: TGTGCCACCATGTCGGACTATGGCTACACCTTC. This codes for CATMSDYGYTF.

This clonotype was picked up a small number of times. The chain is built from TRBV5-6 and TRBJ2-2; D may be TRBD1 or TRBD2 (5 bases each). Germline CDR1 reads SGHDT; CDR2 reads YYEEEE. The CDR3 contains 16 residues. V was pared by 4 bases and J by 2 bases, with 15 bases between. CDR3 loop: CASSLAGTINTGELFF. CDR3 nucleotide sequence: TGTGCCAGCAGCCTTGCCGGGACGATCAACACCGGGGAGCTGTTTTTT.

This clonotype was seen at least ten times. CDR3 region: CASSLRSVVFSYNEQFF. CDR3 in DNA: TGTGCCAGCAGTTTACGTTCCGTGGTGTTCTCCTACAATGAGCAGTTCTTC. The J gene is TRBJ2-1, the V gene TRBV12-3 or TRBV12-4; D is unresolved. V was cut by 2 bases and J by 0 bases, with 14 bases left in between. This CDR3 has 17 residues.

The chain joins TRBV29-1 to TRBJ2-7; TRBD2 is a possible D gene (6 bases). The CDR3 extends over 12 amino acids. Germline lookup yields CDR1 SQVTM and CDR2 ANQGSEA. Trimming pared 7 bases from V and 1 base from J, leaving 11 bases between. The CDR3 bases are TGCAGCGCCGCCGGGGGTTCCTACGAGCAGTACTTC. It translates to CSAAGGSYEQYF.

This clonotype was counted a few times. The chain uses TRBV27 and TRBJ2-3; 8 bases agree with TRBD1. CDR1 is MNHEY and CDR2 is SMNVEV in the germline V gene (reference sequence). Trimming cost V 6 bases and J 7 bases; bases outside gene matches: 6. The CDR3 has 13 amino acids. The DNA for the CDR3 is TGTGCCAGCAGGGCGACAGGGGTGAATACGCAGTATTTT. This gives the protein CASRATGVNTQYF.

The J gene is TRBJ1-2, the V gene TRBV20-1; no clear D. Germline lookup yields CDR1 DFQATT and CDR2 SNEGSKA (reference sequence). This CDR3 has 13 amino acids. V was clipped by 2 bases and J by 4 bases, with 11 bases between them. The DNA for the CDR3 is TGCAGTGCTAGACACCCCCGAACCTATGGCTACACCTTC. Amino acid sequence: CSARHPRTYGYTF.

This clonotype has at least ten counts. The chain combines TRBV29-1 with TRBJ2-5, with 9 bases that match TRBD1. Germline CDR1 and CDR2: SQVTM and ANQGSEA. This CDR3 comprises 14 residues. Trimming at V came to 4 bases and at J to 5 bases, leaving 8 bases not matched to a gene. The CDR3 nucleotides read TGCAGCGTTGCCGGGACAGGGCGATTGGAGACCCAGTACTTC. Amino acid sequence: CSVAGTGRLETQYF.

This clonotype was counted many times. The rearrangement links TRBV19 to TRBJ1-5; D unclear. The CDR3 spans 14 residues. CDR1 is LNHDA and CDR2 is SQIVND in the germline V gene (reference sequence). Between the trimmed V and J ends, which lost 7 bases and 5 bases, there was a span of 15 bases. The CDR3 DNA follows: TGTGCCAGTACCCTTGGAACGAGATATCAGCCCCAGCATTTT. It translates to CASTLGTRYQPQHF.

The sample holds a few counts of this clonotype. The DNA of the CDR3 is TGTGCCAGTAGTATAGTATCGGGGGCCAACACTGAAGCTTTCTTT. Translation: CASSIVSGANTEAFF. The chain joins TRBV19 to TRBJ1-1; maybe TRBD1 (6 bases). CDR1 and CDR2 (germline): LNHDA, SQIVND (reference sequence). Trimming left V 1 base short and J 2 bases short, with 11 bases between. This CDR3 region has 15 residues.

This clonotype showed up many times. V is TRBV2 and J is TRBJ1-5; D may be TRBD1 (5 bases). Trimming cost V 3 bases and J 6 bases, with 12 bases left between them. Per germline, CDR1 SNHLY and CDR2 FYNNEI. The CDR3 covers 14 residues. The CDR3 reads CASSDVQGVQPQHF. The CDR3 DNA reads TGTGCCAGCAGTGATGTCCAGGGAGTTCAGCCCCAGCATTTT.

This clonotype was seen only a few times. J is TRBJ2-1 and V is TRBV28; 8 nucleotides line up with TRBD2. V was pared by 6 bases and J by 0 bases, with 7 bases of the junction left unmatched. This CDR3 is built from 16 residues. Germline loops: CDR1 MDHEN, CDR2 SYDVKM. The CDR3 sequence: CASRHALAGSYNEQFF. CDR3 nucleotide sequence: TGTGCCAGCAGACACGCTCTAGCGGGCTCCTACAATGAGCAGTTCTTC.

As for this clonotype: Because it lacks the conserved phenylalanine or tryptophan at the end, this CDR3 is likely a read error. The CDR3 loop reads CASSGIVDYGYTV. The CDR3 DNA is TGTGCCAGCAGTGGGATCGTCGACTATGGCTACACCGTC. The chain links TRBV28 to TRBJ1-2; D call uncertain. Trimming took 5 bases from V and 3 from J, leaving 10 bases between them. The germline V gene encodes CDR1 MDHEN and CDR2 SYDVKM. This CDR3 comprises 13 residues.

The CDR3 here is CSAVPPSGSLNEQFF. Written as DNA, the CDR3 is TGCAGTGCCGTTCCCCCCAGCGGGAGTCTTAATGAGCAGTTCTTC. This chain uses TRBV20-1 with TRBJ2-1; 8 nucleotides align to TRBD2. Looked up from germline, CDR1 is DFQATT and CDR2 is SNEGSKA (reference sequence). J lost 7 bases, V lost 6 bases, and 14 bases had no gene match. This CDR3 is built from 15 residues.

This clonotype was recorded at least ten times. DNA for the CDR3: TGTGCCAGCAGTGAAATTGATGGTGACTATGGCTACACCTTC. It specifies CASSEIDGDYGYTF. The chain couples TRBV6-1 to TRBJ1-2; no reliable D call. This CDR3 has 14 residues. CDR1 is MNHNS, CDR2 SASEGT, per germline. The V and J ends lost 2 bases and 3 bases respectively, with 10 bases between them.

This clonotype was counted many times. The chain joins TRBV29-1 to TRBJ2-1; the D is unclear. The V and J ends lost 5 bases and 3 bases respectively, with 11 bases between them. This CDR3 has 13 amino acids. The germline gives CDR1 SQVTM, CDR2 ANQGSEA. CDR3 nucleotides: TGCAGCGTTCTGGGAAGAAACTACAATGAGCAGTTCTTC. Encoded protein: CSVLGRNYNEQFF.

Only a few counts were recorded for this clonotype. This chain uses TRBV5-8 with TRBJ1-2, with 7 bases matching TRBD1. This CDR3 contains 14 residues. Germline V CDR1 and CDR2: SGHTS, YDEGEE. The trim removed 3 bases at V and 4 bases at J, leaving 6 bases unmatched. In DNA form, the CDR3 reads TGTGCCAGCAGCTGGAGACAGGGAACCTATGGCTACACCTTC. Residues: CASSWRQGTYGYTF.